These 15 T cell receptor beta chains came from one sample sequenced in a study of breast tumors, draining lymph nodes, adjacent tissues. One entry per CDR3 protein results from TCRdb running MiXCR on the multiplex PCR reads. The sample carries approximately 89,000 distinct CDR3 sequences, roughly 30% recorded once. Axillary draining lymph nodes of breast cancer patients supplied the node samples. The sequencing sample was made of axillary lymph node tissue. These receptors were collected from a female donor with breast cancer. Some clones in this sample may be carry-over from other donors' samples.

This clonotype was counted many times. This rearrangement joins TRBV6-1 to TRBJ2-2, with 7 bases that match TRBD2. Germline CDR1 reads MNHNS; CDR2 reads SASEGT. The J segment lost 6 bases and the V segment lost 6 bases, leaving 7 bases of the junction unmatched. The CDR3 extends over 14 amino acids. This chain's CDR3 is CASSDRLAPGELFF. CDR3 sequence (DNA): TGTGCCAGCAGCGATCGACTAGCCCCCGGGGAGCTGTTTTTT.

This clonotype has ten or more counts. A clone one base away is much larger, so this may be a read error. The rearrangement joins TRBV5-4 to TRBJ1-2; D may be TRBD1 (5 bases). The germline CDR1 and CDR2 sequences are SGHNT and YYREEE (reference sequence). V was trimmed by 0 bases and J by 8 bases, leaving 14 bases between them. There are 14 residues in the CDR3. The CDR3 DNA sequence: TGTGCCAGCAGCTTGGGGGGACCGGGTTTCGGCTACACCTTC. Translated, it gives CASSLGGPGFGYTF.

Concerning this clonotype: In this CDR3 the conserved last residue, phenylalanine or tryptophan, is missing, so a read error is likely. The gene calls are TRBV11-2 and TRBJ2-1; weak D call: TRBD2 (5 bases). This CDR3 is built from 17 residues. Germline V lookup: CDR1 SGHAT, CDR2 FQNNGV. Trimming stripped 5 bases from V and 4 bases from J, with 21 bases between. The CDR3 region has the DNA TGTGCCAGCAGCCCTAGACGGGATGGTCGAGGGTACAATGAGCAGTTCGTC. It codes for CASSPRRDGRGYNEQFV.

Points on this clonotype: It is likely a read error, because the conserved phenylalanine at the end of the CDR3 is missing. The limits of the CDR3 on the DNA are not certain, so only TCRdb's listed CDR3 is given. The V call is TRBV7-9, the J call TRBJ2-7. Germline V gene sequence: CDR1 SEHNR, CDR2 FQNEAQ (reference sequence). The CDR3 is 14 amino acids in total, end residues counted. The CDR3 protein is CASSLSGSRYERYL.

Regarding this clonotype: A much larger clonotype is one base distant, so this may be a read error. Likely a read error: the CDR3 ends without its conserved phenylalanine or tryptophan. The limits of the CDR3 on the DNA are not certain, so only TCRdb's listed CDR3 is given. The chain recombines TRBV20-1 with TRBJ2-5. Germline V gives CDR1 DFQATT, CDR2 SNEGSKA (reference sequence). The CDR3 region is 11 residues in length, termini included. CDR3 residues: CSAREGETQSL.

The V call is TRBV7-9, the J call TRBJ2-3; the D is unclear. The ends were cut back, 5 bases at V and 0 bases at J, with 12 bases in the middle. This CDR3 region has 15 residues. Germline V CDR1 and CDR2: SEHNR, FQNEAQ (reference sequence). CDR3 protein: CASSPFPSSTDTQYF. The CDR3 nucleotides read TGTGCCAGCAGCCCTTTCCCGTCTAGCACAGATACGCAGTATTTT.

The sample holds many counts of this clonotype. Given a much more abundant clone one base away, this may be a read error. The chain recombines TRBV20-1 with TRBJ2-5; no clear D gene. The germline V gene encodes CDR1 DFQATT and CDR2 SNEGSKA (reference sequence). There are 14 residues in the CDR3. As DNA, the CDR3 is TGCAGTGCTAGTGGGCGGCTCAATCAAGCGACCCAGTACTTC. Translation: CSASGRLNQATQYF.

At least ten counts were recorded for this clonotype. The rearrangement joins TRBV3-1 to TRBJ1-5, with 7 bases lining up with TRBD1. Trimming at V came to 0 bases and at J to 1 base, leaving 3 bases not matched to a gene. Germline V gives CDR1 LGHDT, CDR2 YNNKEL (reference sequence). The CDR3 consists of 16 residues. The CDR3 region is CASSQDPGQSNQPQHF. DNA of the CDR3: TGTGCCAGCAGCCAAGATCCGGGACAGAGCAATCAGCCCCAGCATTTT.

This clonotype was seen ten or more times. This rearrangement joins TRBV6-2 or TRBV6-3 to TRBJ2-7, with D possibly matching TRBD2 (6 bases). Germline V gene sequence: CDR1 MNHEY, CDR2 SVGEGT. Between the trimmed V and J ends, which lost 8 bases and 0 bases, there was a span of 17 bases. The CDR3 length is 15 residues. The CDR3 is CASDEGRGSSYEQYF. The CDR3 bases are TGTGCCAGCGATGAGGGACGGGGGTCCTCCTACGAGCAGTACTTC.

This clonotype has more than one count but fewer than ten. A clone one base away is much larger, so this may be a read error. The chain links TRBV6-1 to TRBJ2-3, with unresolved D. From germline, CDR1 is MNHNS and CDR2 SASEGT. CDR3 length: 13 amino acids. The CDR3 sequence is CASSQAFGDTQYF. As DNA, the CDR3 is TGTGCCAGCAGTCAAGCGTTCGGGGATACGCAGTATTTT.

Of note for this clonotype: A much larger clone lies a single base off, so this may be a read error. The V gene is TRBV19, the J gene TRBJ2-4; D is ambiguous. The CDR3 contains 13 residues. Germline CDR1 and CDR2: LNHDA and SQIVND (reference sequence). Here the CDR3 DNA reads TGTGCCAGTAGTATTTCGGCCAGAAACATTCAGTACTTC. Protein sequence: CASSISARNIQYF.

This clonotype was found many times. The CDR3 does not close with the conserved phenylalanine or tryptophan, likely indicating a read error. Because the CDR3's place on the DNA is in doubt, the DNA is left out and the CDR3 is given as listed by TCRdb. The V call is TRBV2, the J call TRBJ1-2; the table names TRBD1, a call not compared with the DNA. The CDR3 region is 12 residues in length, termini included. Germline CDR1 SNHLY, CDR2 FYNNEI. This chain's CDR3 is CVSSDRDRGLTL.

This clonotype occurred many times. The chain couples TRBV18 to TRBJ2-2, with 9 bases aligning to TRBD2. J was trimmed by 5 bases and V by 5 bases; bases with no gene match: 6. The CDR3 length is 15 residues. Germline V gives CDR1 KGHSH, CDR2 LQKENI. CDR3 sequence (DNA): TGTGCCAGCTCAGCCATAGCGGGAGAAACCGGGGAGCTGTTTTTT. Amino acid sequence: CASSAIAGETGELFF.

This clonotype has ten or more counts. This sequence joins TRBV6-2 or TRBV6-3 and TRBJ2-7; D may correspond to TRBD1 or TRBD2 (5 bases each). Looked up from germline, CDR1 is MNHEY and CDR2 is SVGEGT. Trimming took 1 base from V and 0 from J, leaving 10 bases between them. CDR3 length: 15 amino acids. The CDR3 region is CASSYWDGGSYEQYF. CDR3 in DNA: TGTGCCAGCAGTTACTGGGACGGTGGCTCCTACGAGCAGTACTTC.

A word on this clonotype: Germline and junction disagree at one end, which may indicate a read error. The gene calls are TRBV20-1 and TRBJ1-2; possible D gene TRBD1, 6 bases. Germline-derived CDR1 and CDR2 are DFQATT and SNEGSKA (reference sequence). This CDR3 spans 15 amino acids. The CDR3 sequence is CSARGQTQSTYGYTF. CDR3 sequence (DNA): TGCAGCGCTAGAGGACAGACGCAGTCTACCTATGGCTACACCTTC.